The clone carrying this T cell receptor beta chain has only a few counts. Its specificity is unknown. These data come from a study of beta chain features in type 1 diabetes. The investigators reverse transcribed all of the isolated RNA, so they sequenced expressed TCRB transcripts. Assay used: immunoSEQ multiplex PCR; TCRdb lists only in-frame clones, some missing. Altogether 300,000 to 400,000 clones are present, approximately 13% being singletons, with the ten largest covering 0.015%. By way of CD45RO/CCR7/CD25/CD127/CD95/CD27, the CD4+ regulatory, stem cell-like memory, central memory and naive cells were sorted. Whole-study results and caveats: Equally in patients and controls, PCR might preferentially amplify shorter templates. People with Type 1 diabetes carried modestly yet significantly shorter TCRB CDR3s in all four CD4+ subsets.

The V gene's germline CDR1 is SNHLY and CDR2 FYNNEI. After removal of 6 bases from V and 7 bases from J, the junction contained 5 bases not matched to a gene. This CDR3 contains 13 residues. J is TRBJ1-1 and V is TRBV2; 10 bases map to TRBD1. The clonotype comes from a young woman with type 1 diabetes. The sample consisted of naive CD4+ T cells from blood. CDR3 sequence (DNA): TGTGCCAGCAGGGGGACAGGGGTTGGTGAAGCTTTCTTT. This gives the protein CASRGTGVGEAFF.